Presented here are 32 T cell receptor beta chains from one specimen sequenced in a study of T cell responses to AZD1222 COVID-19 vaccine. Some clones are missing from TCRdb's copy, which holds only in-frame ones; the method was immunoSEQ multiplex PCR. In the table there are fewer than 150,000 clones, 90% of which are singletons. This specimen consisted of peripheral blood, obtained on day 0 of AZD1222 vaccination. The receptors were sampled from an adult in good health.

The rearrangement links TRBV20-1 to TRBJ2-3; D call uncertain. V was clipped by 3 bases and J by 3 bases, with 16 bases between them. Germline V gene lookup returns CDR1 DFQATT and CDR2 SNEGSKA (reference sequence). The CDR3 totals 15 residues. Here the CDR3 reads CSASGPGATTDTQYF. DNA of the CDR3: TGCAGTGCTAGTGGTCCAGGAGCTACGACAGATACGCAGTATTTT.

The CDR3 region is CASSASGGAPDTQYF. The CDR3, as DNA: TGTGCCAGCAGTGCGAGCGGGGGGGCCCCAGATACGCAGTATTTT. The chain has TRBV6-4 and TRBJ2-3; 10 positions agree with TRBD2. The germline V gene has CDR1 MRHNA and CDR2 SNTAGT. CDR3 size: 15 residues. The V and J ends lost 4 bases and 4 bases, in that order; junction bases with no gene match: 5.

In its sample, this clone was seen once. The chain couples TRBV6-6 to TRBJ1-1, with D perhaps TRBD1 (5 bases). Germline V gene sequence: CDR1 MNHNY, CDR2 SVGAGI (reference sequence). Trimming pared 7 bases from V and 4 bases from J, leaving 16 bases between. CDR3 size: 14 residues. The DNA for the CDR3 is TGTGCCAGCATCCCCGACGGGGGGGGCACTGAAGCTTTCTTT. Its protein product is CASIPDGGGTEAFF.

The rearrangement links TRBV6-5 to TRBJ1-2; D is ambiguous. Germline CDR1 and CDR2: MNHEY and SVGAGI. V lost 2 bases, J lost 4 bases, and 8 bases lay in between. This CDR3 region has 13 residues. CDR3 nucleotides: TGTGCCAGCAGTTACGGAGCCTCCTATGGCTACACCTTC. Amino acids: CASSYGASYGYTF.

This clone was detected only once. J is TRBJ2-3 and V is TRBV3-1 (or the pseudogene TRBV3-2), with TRBD2 identical over 8 bases. Trimming cost V 1 base and J 2 bases; bases outside gene matches: 5. There are 16 residues in the CDR3. Germline lookup yields CDR1 LGHDT and CDR2 YNNKEL (reference sequence). Here the CDR3 DNA reads TGTGCCAGCAGCCAAGTACCAGCGGGGGACACAGATACGCAGTATTTT. It yields the protein CASSQVPAGDTDTQYF.

The CDR3 nucleotides are TGCGCCAGCAGTGTACTAGGCACTGAAGCTTTCTTT. Protein: CASSVLGTEAFF. The chain links TRBV5-1 to TRBJ1-1; D is undetermined. Trimming took 5 bases from V and 4 from J, leaving 9 bases between them. Looked up from germline, CDR1 is SGHRS and CDR2 is YFSETQ. The CDR3 extends over 12 amino acids.

The V gene is TRBV5-4, the J gene TRBJ1-2, with a weak D call TRBD1 (6 bases). V dropped 6 bases and J dropped 1 base, with 25 bases sitting between them. CDR1 is SGHNT and CDR2 is YYREEE in the germline V gene (reference sequence). The CDR3 is 18 residues long. The CDR3 DNA follows: TGTGCCAGCAACCCACAGGGTCCCTTCCCTTCTAGTAACTATGGCTACACCTTC. This sequence encodes CASNPQGPFPSSNYGYTF.

The J gene is TRBJ2-2, the V gene TRBV30; D not resolved. Trimming removed 4 bases at V and 5 bases at J, with 8 bases between. Germline CDR1 is GTSNPN and CDR2 is SVGIG (reference sequence). The CDR3 has 12 amino acids. The CDR3 spells CAWTGGTGELFF. CDR3 DNA: TGTGCCTGGACCGGTGGGACCGGGGAGCTGTTTTTT.

This chain connects TRBV10-3 to TRBJ1-1; 9 nucleotides line up with TRBD1. The CDR3 consists of 14 residues. The junction had 4 bases not matched to a gene; V was cut back by 2 bases and J by 6 bases. CDR1 is ENHRY and CDR2 is SYGVKD in the germline V gene. In DNA form, the CDR3 reads TGTGCCATCAGTGAGCCTGACAGGGGGGCTGAAGCTTTCTTT. Translating gives CAISEPDRGAEAFF.

This clone was found once. This sequence joins TRBV30 and TRBJ1-1; TRBD1 matches at 7 bases. This CDR3 has 13 residues. With V trimmed by 4 bases and J by 3 bases, 5 bases remained unmatched. CDR1 and CDR2 (germline): GTSNPN, SVGIG (reference sequence). CDR3 in amino acids: CAWTRGGDTEAFF. In DNA form, the CDR3 reads TGTGCCTGGACCAGGGGGGGGGACACTGAAGCTTTCTTT.

The J gene is TRBJ2-2, the V gene TRBV19, with 9 bases that match TRBD2. This CDR3 has 18 amino acids. Germline V lookup: CDR1 LNHDA, CDR2 SQIVND (reference sequence). Trimming at V came to 6 bases and at J to 5 bases, leaving 16 bases not matched to a gene. The CDR3 bases are TGTGCCAGTAGGGTTAGGATGGAGACTAGCGGCTCAACCGGGGAGCTGTTTTTT. Its translation: CASRVRMETSGSTGELFF.

The genes are TRBV19 and TRBJ1-2, with D possibly matching TRBD1 (5 bases). Germline loops: CDR1 LNHDA, CDR2 SQIVND (reference sequence). V gave up 0 bases and J gave up 4 bases, with 18 bases separating them. The CDR3 is made up of 17 amino acids. In DNA, the CDR3 is TGTGCCAGTAGTATAGATCAGGGTCCCTCTACGTTCTATGGCTACACCTTC. It translates to CASSIDQGPSTFYGYTF.

V and J are TRBV11-1 and TRBJ2-2; 7 bases agree with TRBD2. The CDR3 has 16 amino acids. CDR1 is SGHAT and CDR2 is FQDESV in the germline V gene (reference sequence). Losses at the gene ends were 0 bases for V and 7 bases for J; bases not matched to a gene: 8. Written as DNA, the CDR3 is TGTGCCAGCAGCTTAGCCCGGACTAGAGCAAGCGGGGAGCTGTTTTTT. It yields the protein CASSLARTRASGELFF. Combining the CDR3 with reference TRBV11-1 and TRBJ2-2 gives the whole variable domain EAEVAQSPRYKITEKSQAVAFWCDPISGHATLYWYRQILGQGPELLVQFQDESVVDDSQLPKDRFSAERLKGVDSTLKIQPAELGDSAMYLCASSLARTRASGELFFGEGSRLTVL.

The chain couples TRBV30 to TRBJ1-3; 8 positions agree with TRBD1. The CDR3 loop spans 14 amino acids. Trimming took 7 bases from V and 4 from J; bases not matched to a gene: 9. CDR1 and CDR2 from the germline V gene are GTSNPN and SVGIG (reference sequence). The CDR3 DNA is TGTGCCTCCCAGACAGGGGTTGTCGGAAACACCATATATTTT. Protein product: CASQTGVVGNTIYF.

The rearrangement joins TRBV3-1 (or the pseudogene TRBV3-2) to TRBJ2-3; D gene ambiguous. Trimming removed 1 base from V and 1 base from J, with 12 bases in between. In germline, CDR1 is LGHDT, CDR2 YNNKEL (reference sequence). The CDR3 length is 16 residues. In DNA form, the CDR3 reads TGTGCCAGCAGCCAAGGTCTTTCAGTCCGCACAGATACGCAGTATTTT. Amino acid sequence: CASSQGLSVRTDTQYF.

The CDR3 spells CASSSRVAGANVLTF. CDR3 nucleotide sequence: TGTGCCAGCAGCTCCAGGGTTGCCGGGGCCAACGTCCTGACTTTC. The V gene is TRBV6-5, the J gene TRBJ2-6, with D perhaps matching TRBD1 (5 bases). V was shortened by 6 bases and J by 4 bases, with 13 bases between the two germline ends. The CDR3 totals 15 residues. Germline V lookup: CDR1 MNHEY, CDR2 SVGAGI.

This chain links TRBV3-1 (or the pseudogene TRBV3-2) with TRBJ1-1; the D gene is possibly TRBD1 (6 bases). Trimming shortened V by 4 bases and J by 4 bases, and 16 bases separated the two germline ends. The germline gives CDR1 LGHDT, CDR2 YNNKEL (reference sequence). The CDR3 runs 15 residues. CDR3 loop: CASSRKGGWVTEAFF. The CDR3 coding sequence is TGTGCCAGCAGCCGTAAAGGGGGTTGGGTCACTGAAGCTTTCTTT.

The chain recombines TRBV18 with TRBJ2-2; D perhaps matches TRBD2 (5 bases). Germline-derived CDR1 and CDR2 are KGHSH and LQKENI. The V end was cut by 5 bases, the J end by 5 bases, with 12 bases between. CDR3 length equals 14 residues. The CDR3 nucleotides are TGTGCCAGCTCAGTATCCGGGGATACCGGGGAGCTGTTTTTT. Its translation: CASSVSGDTGELFF.

The chain joins TRBV6-5 to TRBJ2-1; D is unresolved. CDR1 and CDR2 (germline): MNHEY, SVGAGI. The V and J ends lost 4 bases and 3 bases respectively, with 13 bases between them. This CDR3 region has 15 residues. The CDR3: CASSSKGMGYNEQFF. CDR3 sequence (DNA): TGTGCCAGCAGTTCGAAGGGTATGGGCTACAATGAGCAGTTCTTC.

The J gene is TRBJ1-4, the V gene TRBV30; perhaps TRBD1 as D (6 bases). Germline V gene sequence: CDR1 GTSNPN, CDR2 SVGIG (reference sequence). Trimming shortened V by 2 bases and J by 1 base, and 17 bases separated the two germline ends. This CDR3 region has 17 residues. The CDR3 spells CAWSWGWGGGTNEKLFF. The DNA for the CDR3 is TGTGCCTGGAGTTGGGGTTGGGGAGGGGGAACTAATGAAAAACTGTTTTTT.

The chain links TRBV5-1 to TRBJ2-1, with D possibly TRBD2 on 7 matching bases. The length of the CDR3 is 14 residues. Deletions cut 2 bases from V and 6 bases from J, with 12 bases between. CDR1 and CDR2 from the germline V gene are SGHRS and YFSETQ. CDR3 amino acids: CASSLVRGRNEQFF. The CDR3 nucleotides read TGCGCCAGCAGCTTAGTGCGGGGGCGCAATGAGCAGTTCTTC.

The V and J genes are TRBV6-5 and TRBJ1-2, with D possibly TRBD1 on 6 matching bases. V was pared by 6 bases and J by 5 bases, with 16 bases between. Germline V lookup: CDR1 MNHEY, CDR2 SVGAGI. The CDR3 extends over 14 amino acids. The CDR3, as DNA: TGTGCCAGCAGGGGCCTGGGGGGGCGGTATGGCTACACCTTC. Protein: CASRGLGGRYGYTF.

The CDR3 here is CASSGTGEGNTIYF. CDR3 bases: TGTGCCAGTAGCGGGACAGGGGAGGGAAACACCATATATTTT. The V call is TRBV19, the J call TRBJ1-3, with 10 bases matching TRBD1. Germline V gene sequence: CDR1 LNHDA, CDR2 SQIVND (reference sequence). The CDR3 length is 14 residues. J was trimmed by 4 bases and V by 6 bases; bases with no gene match: 3.

V and J are TRBV25-1 and TRBJ2-3, with D tentatively TRBD2 (5 bases). V was clipped by 11 bases and J by 4 bases, with 10 bases between them. Per the germline V gene, CDR1 is MGHDK and CDR2 is SYGVNS. The CDR3 contains 11 residues. The CDR3 here is CARGVPDTQYF. The CDR3 region has the DNA TGTGCCCGGGGAGTCCCAGATACGCAGTATTTT.

CDR3 nucleotide sequence: TGTGCCTACTTGACAGCTATTAATGGCTACACCTTC. It yields the protein CAYLTAINGYTF. This chain links TRBV30 with TRBJ1-2; D perhaps matches TRBD1 (5 bases). Germline-derived CDR1 and CDR2 are GTSNPN and SVGIG (reference sequence). The germline V and J ends were trimmed by 7 bases and 6 bases, with 15 bases remaining between them. CDR3 length equals 12 residues.

This chain joins TRBV13 and TRBJ1-1; D might be TRBD1 (5 bases). The length of the CDR3 is 14 residues. Per the germline V gene, CDR1 is PRHDT and CDR2 is FYEKMQ (reference sequence). V was shortened by 5 bases and J by 3 bases, with 13 bases between the two germline ends. The CDR3 nucleotides read TGTGCCAGCAGCCTGCGGGGGGAGGACACTGAAGCTTTCTTT. This encodes CASSLRGEDTEAFF.

The V gene is TRBV7-2, the J gene TRBJ1-4; unclear D gene. Trimming took 3 bases from V and 0 from J, leaving 8 bases between them. The germline CDR1 and CDR2 sequences are SGHTA and FQGNSA. This CDR3 spans 15 amino acids. DNA for the CDR3: TGTGCCAGCAGCTTGCAGGTCGCAACTAATGAAAAACTGTTTTTT. It encodes CASSLQVATNEKLFF.

The chain joins TRBV19 to TRBJ1-6; D unresolved. Between the trimmed V and J ends, which lost 3 bases and 9 bases, there was a span of 6 bases. The CDR3 runs to 12 residues. Per germline, CDR1 LNHDA and CDR2 SQIVND (reference sequence). This CDR3 is CASSIPSSPLHF. The CDR3 DNA is TGTGCCAGTAGTATCCCTAGTTCACCCCTCCACTTT. Full variable domain (rest looked up from reference TRBV19 and TRBJ1-6): DGGITQSPKYLFRKEGQNVTLSCEQNLNHDAMYWYRQDPGQGLRLIYYSQIVNDFQKGDIAEGYSVSREKKESFPLTVTSAQKNPTAFYLCASSIPSSPLHFGNGTRLTVT.

The J gene is TRBJ2-7, the V gene TRBV30; D not certain. Trimming left V 2 bases short and J 0 bases short, with 8 bases between. The CDR3 consists of 13 residues. The germline CDR1 and CDR2 sequences are GTSNPN and SVGIG (reference sequence). CDR3 in DNA: TGTGCCTGGAGTCGGCGGTTCTCCTACGAGCAGTACTTC. It specifies CAWSRRFSYEQYF.

The gene calls are TRBV7-9 and TRBJ2-7; 15 bases line up with TRBD2. This CDR3 is 16 amino acids long. Germline CDR1 is SEHNR and CDR2 is FQNEAQ (reference sequence). Trimming cost V 5 bases and J 6 bases; bases outside gene matches: 8. The CDR3 nucleotides read TGTGCCAGCAGCCCTGGACTAGCGGGAGGGCCTAGCGAGCAGTACTTC. Translated, it gives CASSPGLAGGPSEQYF. Based on the CDR3 plus reference TRBV7-9 and TRBJ2-7, the full variable domain is DTGVSQNPRHKITKRGQNVTFRCDPISEHNRLYWYRQTLGQGPEFLTYFQNEAQLEKSRLLSDRFSAERPKGSFSTLEIQRTEQGDSAMYLCASSPGLAGGPSEQYFGPGTRLTVT.

V gene TRBV10-2 combines with J gene TRBJ2-1; TRBD1 agrees at 7 bases. This CDR3 is 15 amino acids long. Germline loops: CDR1 WSHSY, CDR2 SAAADI. J lost 9 bases, V lost 6 bases, and 14 bases had no gene match. CDR3 sequence: CASRLTGRSPTEQFF. The DNA of the CDR3 is TGCGCCAGCAGATTGACAGGGAGAAGTCCCACTGAGCAGTTCTTC.

At least ten counts were recorded for this clone. The gene calls are TRBV6-2 or TRBV6-3 and TRBJ1-2, with TRBD1 identical over 7 bases. The germline gives CDR1 MNHEY, CDR2 SVGEGT. The trim removed 5 bases at V and 6 bases at J, leaving 9 bases unmatched. The CDR3 consists of 14 residues. The CDR3 protein is CASSPTGSRNGYTF. The CDR3 bases are TGTGCCAGCAGTCCGACAGGGTCTCGGAATGGCTACACCTTC.